These 20 T cell receptor beta chains share one sample of origin, sequenced in a study of somatic mutations in cytotoxic T cells in rheumatoid arthritis. Clones were sequenced by immunoSEQ multiplex PCR, and TCRdb holds only the in-frame ones, with some missing. This repertoire shows under 15,000 clones, nearly 80% found once; its top ten account for approximately 15%. The sequenced sample was CD8+ T cells sorted from blood. Receptors were obtained from a man between 50 and 59 years old in good health.

The CDR3 region is CAMGLAGGPGNEQYF. The CDR3 DNA reads TGTGCCATGGGACTAGCGGGAGGGCCTGGGAACGAGCAGTACTTC. The J gene is TRBJ2-7, the V gene TRBV6-1; 16 nucleotides line up with TRBD2. The CDR3 has 15 amino acids. Germline trimming cut 10 bases from V and 5 bases from J; bases unmatched to any gene: 8. Germline lookup yields CDR1 MNHNS and CDR2 SASEGT.

The rearrangement links TRBV29-1 to TRBJ1-1, with a weak D call TRBD1 (6 bases). Germline CDR1 and CDR2: SQVTM and ANQGSEA. The CDR3 consists of 13 residues. Trimming stripped 1 base from V and 8 bases from J, with 14 bases between. DNA of the CDR3: TGCAGCGTTGAAGTTTGGGAGGGGACAGAAGCTTTCTTT. Its protein is CSVEVWEGTEAFF.

The rearrangement links TRBV15 to TRBJ2-2; no definite D call. In germline, CDR1 is LNHNV, CDR2 YYDKDF (reference sequence). V lost 0 bases and J lost 1, with 12 bases in between. The CDR3 runs to 17 residues. The CDR3 sequence: CATSRDLAAVNTGELFF. The CDR3 nucleotides read TGTGCCACCAGCAGAGATCTGGCGGCCGTGAACACCGGGGAGCTGTTTTTT.

This clone was counted only a few times. The chain employs TRBV2 and TRBJ2-2; D call uncertain. The V end lost 2 bases, the J end lost 2 bases, and 9 bases lay between the germline ends. Germline-derived CDR1 and CDR2 are SNHLY and FYNNEI. This CDR3 is built from 15 residues. The CDR3 loop is CASSEFYGNTGELFF. The CDR3 nucleotides are TGTGCCAGCAGTGAATTCTACGGAAACACCGGGGAGCTGTTTTTT.

CDR3 DNA: TGTGCCTCGCGGGGGGGGAGGAATGAGCAGTTCTTC. Translating it yields CASRGGRNEQFF. This chain uses TRBV4-2 with TRBJ2-1; 9 bases fit TRBD2. This CDR3 contains 12 residues. Germline lookup yields CDR1 LGHNA and CDR2 YNFKEQ. The V and J ends lost 11 bases and 7 bases, in that order; junction bases with no gene match: 6.

This clone is a singleton in its sample. V gene TRBV28 combines with J gene TRBJ1-1, with D possibly being TRBD1 (6 bases). CDR1 and CDR2 (germline): MDHEN, SYDVKM. The CDR3 is 13 residues long. Trimming removed 5 bases at V and 7 bases at J, with 14 bases between. The CDR3 region is CASSPRGQVEAFF. The CDR3 DNA reads TGTGCCAGCAGTCCCAGGGGTCAGGTTGAAGCTTTCTTT.

The chain combines TRBV7-6 with TRBJ2-7; perhaps TRBD1 as D (7 bases). This CDR3 has 13 amino acids. In germline, CDR1 is SGHVS, CDR2 FNYEAQ. V was shortened by 5 bases and J by 2 bases, with 10 bases between the two germline ends. The CDR3 here is CASSGGTAYEQYF. The CDR3 DNA sequence: TGTGCCAGCAGCGGAGGGACAGCCTACGAGCAGTACTTC.

In this sample, this clone turned up once. V usage is TRBV7-9 and J usage is TRBJ2-3; D uncertain. The CDR3 length is 12 residues. CDR1 and CDR2 (germline): SEHNR, FQNEAQ (reference sequence). The ends were cut back, 5 bases at V and 6 bases at J, with 9 bases in the middle. The CDR3 nucleotides read TGTGCCAGCAGCAGGCCCCGGGATACGCAGTATTTT. Its protein is CASSRPRDTQYF.

This rearrangement joins TRBV10-3 to TRBJ1-1; D is perhaps TRBD1 (5 bases). Germline V gene data show CDR1 as ENHRY and CDR2 as SYGVKD. This CDR3 spans 16 amino acids. The V gene lost 6 bases and the J gene lost 6 bases, with 23 bases spanning the gap. CDR3 residues: CAISGVTNLGGAEAFF. The CDR3 DNA follows: TGTGCCATCAGCGGGGTGACTAACTTGGGGGGGGCTGAAGCTTTCTTT.

The gene calls are TRBV6-5 and TRBJ1-1; D call uncertain. The V end lost 6 bases, the J end lost 0 bases, and 8 bases lay between the germline ends. Germline V CDR1 and CDR2: MNHEY, SVGAGI. The CDR3 is made up of 13 amino acids. The CDR3 reads CASSAFMNTEAFF. Written as DNA, the CDR3 is TGTGCCAGCAGCGCATTCATGAACACTGAAGCTTTCTTT.

This clone occurred once. This chain links TRBV7-9 with TRBJ2-5; either TRBD1 or TRBD2 may fit D (7 bases each). From germline, CDR1 is SEHNR and CDR2 FQNEAQ (reference sequence). Trimming took off 11 bases at V and 9 bases at J, with 19 bases between the two ends. The CDR3 is 12 residues long. For the CDR3, the DNA is TGTGCCTCCTCAGGGGGGGAGGGGGCCCAGTACTTC. Its protein is CASSGGEGAQYF.

The V gene is TRBV21-1, the J gene TRBJ2-5; TRBD1 is the table's D call, not checked against the DNA. TRBV21-1 is a pseudogene segment. The length of the CDR3 is 16 residues. DNA of the CDR3: TGTGCCAGCAGCACCCGGACAGGGCCTTTTAGGGAGACCCAGTACTTC. Its protein product is CASSTRTGPFRETQYF.

The CDR3 loop reads CASSHSAGRLQETQYF. The DNA for the CDR3 is TGTGCCAGCAGTCACTCGGCCGGGCGACTCCAAGAGACCCAGTACTTC. This chain links TRBV11-3 with TRBJ2-5, with no clear D. The CDR3 extends over 16 amino acids. V shed 6 bases and J shed 1 base, with 18 bases lying between them. Germline-derived CDR1 and CDR2 are SGHNT and YENEEA.

Only one count was recorded for this clone. V usage is TRBV28 and J usage is TRBJ1-4; no reliable D call. Germline assignment: CDR1 MDHEN and CDR2 SYDVKM. This CDR3 is 15 amino acids long. V was pared by 4 bases and J by 3 bases, with 12 bases between. In nucleotides, the CDR3 is TGTGCCAGCAGTTACGGGCAGGACCCTAATGAAAAACTGTTTTTT. Encoded protein: CASSYGQDPNEKLFF.

The chain carries TRBV7-2 and TRBJ2-7; possibly TRBD2 for D (6 bases). Germline V lookup: CDR1 SGHTA, CDR2 FQGNSA. The CDR3 has 13 residues. Between the trimmed V and J ends, which lost 1 base and 6 bases, there was a span of 10 bases. This CDR3 is CASSLDPGGEQYV. The CDR3 coding sequence is TGTGCCAGCAGCTTAGATCCCGGGGGCGAGCAGTACGTC.

V usage is TRBV5-5 and J usage is TRBJ2-7, with D perhaps TRBD1 (6 bases). Trimming took off 4 bases at V and 7 bases at J, with 24 bases between the two ends. Germline-derived CDR1 and CDR2 are SGHKS and YYEKEE (reference sequence). The CDR3 is 16 amino acids. Written as DNA, the CDR3 is TGTGCCAGCAGCGAAATTACGGGACCCCTCAGGGGAGAGCAGTACTTC. Protein product: CASSEITGPLRGEQYF.

CDR3 in amino acids: CASSLSRTDTEAFF. The CDR3 coding sequence is TGTGCCAGCAGTCTCTCGCGGACAGACACTGAAGCTTTCTTT. J is TRBJ1-1 and V is TRBV27; tentative D call: TRBD1 (6 bases). Trimming cost V 5 bases and J 3 bases, with 13 bases left between them. Germline V gene data show CDR1 as MNHEY and CDR2 as SMNVEV (reference sequence). This CDR3 contains 14 residues.

This clone is classed as medium-sized. The V call is TRBV11-2, the J call TRBJ1-1; D not certain. The CDR3 runs to 13 residues. The V end lost 1 base, the J end lost 0 bases, and 3 bases lay between the germline ends. Germline V lookup: CDR1 SGHAT, CDR2 FQNNGV. For the CDR3, the DNA is TGTGCCAGCAGCTTAGTTTTGAACACTGAAGCTTTCTTT. Translating it yields CASSLVLNTEAFF.

The chain joins TRBV19 to TRBJ2-5, with 11 bases fitting TRBD2. Germline values: CDR1 LNHDA, CDR2 SQIVND (reference sequence). V lost 7 bases, J lost 0 bases, and 4 bases stayed unmatched. There are 15 residues in the CDR3. The CDR3 DNA sequence: TGTGCCAGTATCTGGACTAGCGGGCACCAAGAGACCCAGTACTTC. It is translated as CASIWTSGHQETQYF.

This chain links TRBV7-9 with TRBJ2-7, with TRBD1 matching over 7 bases. This CDR3 region has 13 residues. V was pared by 5 bases and J by 3 bases, with 4 bases of the junction left unmatched. Per germline, CDR1 SEHNR and CDR2 FQNEAQ (reference sequence). CDR3 bases: TGTGCCAGCAGCCCACAGGGGAACTACGAGCAGTACTTC. Translating it yields CASSPQGNYEQYF.